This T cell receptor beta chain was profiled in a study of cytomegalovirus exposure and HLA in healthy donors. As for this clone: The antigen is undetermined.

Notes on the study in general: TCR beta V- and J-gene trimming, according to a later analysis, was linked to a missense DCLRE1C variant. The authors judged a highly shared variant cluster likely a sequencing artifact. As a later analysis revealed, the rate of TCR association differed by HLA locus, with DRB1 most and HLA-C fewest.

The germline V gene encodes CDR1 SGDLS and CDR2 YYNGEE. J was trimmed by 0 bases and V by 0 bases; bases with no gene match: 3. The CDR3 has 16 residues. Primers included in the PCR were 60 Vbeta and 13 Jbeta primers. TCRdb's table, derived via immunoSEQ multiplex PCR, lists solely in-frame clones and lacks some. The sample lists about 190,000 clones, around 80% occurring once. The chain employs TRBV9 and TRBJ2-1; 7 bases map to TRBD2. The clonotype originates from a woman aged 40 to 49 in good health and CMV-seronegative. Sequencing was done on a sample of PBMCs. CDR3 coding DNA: TGTGCCAGCAGCGTAGGAGCGGGGAGCTCCTACAATGAGCAGTTCTTC. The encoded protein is CASSVGAGSSYNEQFF.